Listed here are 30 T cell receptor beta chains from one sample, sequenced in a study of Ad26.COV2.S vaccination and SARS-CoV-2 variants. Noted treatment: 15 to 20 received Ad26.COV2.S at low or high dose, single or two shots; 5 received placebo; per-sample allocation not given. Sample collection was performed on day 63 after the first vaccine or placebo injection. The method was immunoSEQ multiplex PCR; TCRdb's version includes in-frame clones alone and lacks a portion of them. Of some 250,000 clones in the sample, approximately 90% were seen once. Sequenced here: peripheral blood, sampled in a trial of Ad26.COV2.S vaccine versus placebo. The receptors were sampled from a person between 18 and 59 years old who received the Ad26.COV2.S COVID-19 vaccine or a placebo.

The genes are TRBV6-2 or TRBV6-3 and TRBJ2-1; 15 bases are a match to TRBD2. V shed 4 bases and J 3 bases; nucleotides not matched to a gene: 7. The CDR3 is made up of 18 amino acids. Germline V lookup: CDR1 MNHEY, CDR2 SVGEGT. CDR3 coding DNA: TGTGCCAGCAGTTCCCCGGGACTAGCGGGGGGCAGCTACAATGAGCAGTTCTTC. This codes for CASSSPGLAGGSYNEQFF.

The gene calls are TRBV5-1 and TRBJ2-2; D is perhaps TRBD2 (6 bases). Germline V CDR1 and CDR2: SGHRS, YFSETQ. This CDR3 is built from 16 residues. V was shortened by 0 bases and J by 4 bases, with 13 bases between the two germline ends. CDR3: CASSLGQGGGTGELFF. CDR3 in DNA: TGCGCCAGCAGCTTGGGGCAGGGAGGCGGCACCGGGGAGCTGTTTTTT.

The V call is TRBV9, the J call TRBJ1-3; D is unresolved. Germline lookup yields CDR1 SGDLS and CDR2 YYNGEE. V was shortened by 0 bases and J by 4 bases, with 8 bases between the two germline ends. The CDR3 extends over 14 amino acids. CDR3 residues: CASSVGVSGNTIYF. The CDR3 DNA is TGTGCCAGCAGCGTAGGGGTTTCGGGAAACACCATATATTTT.

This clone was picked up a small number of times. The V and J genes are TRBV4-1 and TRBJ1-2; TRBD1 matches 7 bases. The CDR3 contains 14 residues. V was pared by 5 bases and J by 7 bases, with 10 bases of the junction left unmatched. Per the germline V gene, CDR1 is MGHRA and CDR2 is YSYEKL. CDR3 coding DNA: TGCGCCAGCAGCAAGTCGGAGGGGGCAAGTGGCTACACCTTC. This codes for CASSKSEGASGYTF.

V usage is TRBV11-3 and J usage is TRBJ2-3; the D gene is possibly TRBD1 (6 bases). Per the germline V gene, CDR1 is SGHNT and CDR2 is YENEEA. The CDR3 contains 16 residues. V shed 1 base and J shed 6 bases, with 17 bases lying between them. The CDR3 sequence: CASSLGAGGARDTQYF. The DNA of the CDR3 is TGTGCCAGCAGCTTAGGGGCTGGGGGCGCAAGGGATACGCAGTATTTT.

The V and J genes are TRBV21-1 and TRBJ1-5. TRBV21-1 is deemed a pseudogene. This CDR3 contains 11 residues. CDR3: CASRSNQPQHF. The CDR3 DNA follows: TGTGCCAGCAGAAGCAATCAGCCCCAGCATTTT.

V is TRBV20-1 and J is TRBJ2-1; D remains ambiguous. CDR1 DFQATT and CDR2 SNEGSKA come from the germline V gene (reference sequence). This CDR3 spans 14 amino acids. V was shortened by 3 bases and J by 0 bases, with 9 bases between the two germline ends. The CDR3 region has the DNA TGCAGTGCTAGTGTAAGAAGCTCCTACAATGAGCAGTTCTTC. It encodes CSASVRSSYNEQFF.

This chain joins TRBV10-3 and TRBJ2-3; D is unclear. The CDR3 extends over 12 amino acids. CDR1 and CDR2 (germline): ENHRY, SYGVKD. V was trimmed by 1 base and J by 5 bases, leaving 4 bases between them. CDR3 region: CAISEFRDTQYF. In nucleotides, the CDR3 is TGTGCCATCAGTGAGTTTAGAGATACGCAGTATTTT.

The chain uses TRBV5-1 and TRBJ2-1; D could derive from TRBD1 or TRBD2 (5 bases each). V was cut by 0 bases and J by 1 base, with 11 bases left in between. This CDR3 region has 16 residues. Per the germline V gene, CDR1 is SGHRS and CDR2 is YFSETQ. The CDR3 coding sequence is TGCGCCAGCAGCTTGGCAGGGAGCCCATCCTACAATGAGCAGTTCTTC. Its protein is CASSLAGSPSYNEQFF.

The CDR3 reads CASSLAPAARGETQYF. The CDR3 DNA reads TGTGCCAGCAGCTTAGCCCCGGCCGCCCGTGGGGAGACCCAGTACTTC. The chain joins TRBV7-9 to TRBJ2-5; D gene uncertain. The CDR3 is 16 residues long. The ends were cut back, 0 bases at V and 5 bases at J, with 16 bases in the middle. Germline V gene lookup returns CDR1 SEHNR and CDR2 FQNEAQ (reference sequence).

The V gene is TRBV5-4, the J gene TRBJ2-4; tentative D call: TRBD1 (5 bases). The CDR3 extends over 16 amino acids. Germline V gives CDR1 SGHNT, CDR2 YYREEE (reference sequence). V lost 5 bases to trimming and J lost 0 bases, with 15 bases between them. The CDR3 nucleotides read TGTGCCAGCAGGGGCACAGGCCCACTAGCCAAAAACATTCAGTACTTC. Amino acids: CASRGTGPLAKNIQYF.

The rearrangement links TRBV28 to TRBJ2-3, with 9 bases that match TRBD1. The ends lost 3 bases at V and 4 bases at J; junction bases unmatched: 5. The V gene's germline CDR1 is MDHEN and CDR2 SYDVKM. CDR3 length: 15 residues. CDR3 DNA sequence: TGTGCCAGCAGTTTGAGGACAGGGGTCGCAGATACGCAGTATTTT. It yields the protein CASSLRTGVADTQYF.

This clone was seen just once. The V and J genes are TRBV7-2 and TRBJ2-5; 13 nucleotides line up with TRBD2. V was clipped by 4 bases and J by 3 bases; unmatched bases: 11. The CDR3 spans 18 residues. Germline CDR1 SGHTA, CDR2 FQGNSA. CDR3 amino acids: CASSWGLAGTGYKETQYF. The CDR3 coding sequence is TGTGCCAGCAGCTGGGGACTAGCGGGGACGGGGTACAAAGAGACCCAGTACTTC.

CDR3 loop: CASSFGTGVSYEQYF. In nucleotides, the CDR3 is TGTGCCAGCAGTTTCGGGACAGGGGTCTCCTACGAGCAGTACTTC. The rearrangement links TRBV27 to TRBJ2-7; 10 bases are shared with TRBD1. In germline, CDR1 is MNHEY, CDR2 SMNVEV (reference sequence). Unmatched junction bases numbered 2, after V lost 3 bases and J lost 0 bases. This CDR3 has 15 residues.

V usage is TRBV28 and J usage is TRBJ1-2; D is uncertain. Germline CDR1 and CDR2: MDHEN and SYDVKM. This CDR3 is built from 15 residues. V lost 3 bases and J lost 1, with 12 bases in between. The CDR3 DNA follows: TGTGCCAGCAGTTTGCCAGACACCGTTAACTATGGCTACACCTTC. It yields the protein CASSLPDTVNYGYTF.

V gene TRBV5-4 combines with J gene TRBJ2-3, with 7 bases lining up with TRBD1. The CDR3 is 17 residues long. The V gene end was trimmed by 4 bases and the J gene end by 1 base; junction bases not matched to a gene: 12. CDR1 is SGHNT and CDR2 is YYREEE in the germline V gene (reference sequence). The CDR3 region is CASSPLRRGTGTDTQYF. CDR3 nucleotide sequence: TGTGCCAGCAGCCCCCTTAGGCGTGGGACAGGCACAGATACGCAGTATTTT.

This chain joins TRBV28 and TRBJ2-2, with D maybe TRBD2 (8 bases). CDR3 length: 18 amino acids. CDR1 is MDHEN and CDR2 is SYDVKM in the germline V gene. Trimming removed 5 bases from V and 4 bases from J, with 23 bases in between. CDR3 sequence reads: CASSPTTGFRGGTGELFF. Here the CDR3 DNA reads TGTGCCAGCAGTCCAACGACAGGGTTCCGGGGGGGCACCGGGGAGCTGTTTTTT.

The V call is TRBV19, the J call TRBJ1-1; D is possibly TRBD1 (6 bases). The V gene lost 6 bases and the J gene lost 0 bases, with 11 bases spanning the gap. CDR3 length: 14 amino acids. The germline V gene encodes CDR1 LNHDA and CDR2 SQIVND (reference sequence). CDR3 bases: TGTGCCAGTAGCTGGGGGCCGATGAACACTGAAGCTTTCTTT. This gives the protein CASSWGPMNTEAFF.

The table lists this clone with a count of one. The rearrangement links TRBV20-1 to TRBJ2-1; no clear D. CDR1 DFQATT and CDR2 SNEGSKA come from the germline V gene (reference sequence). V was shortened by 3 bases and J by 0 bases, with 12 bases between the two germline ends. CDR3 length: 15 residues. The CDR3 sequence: CSASKAPGSYNEQFF. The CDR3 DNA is TGCAGTGCTAGTAAGGCGCCTGGCTCCTACAATGAGCAGTTCTTC.

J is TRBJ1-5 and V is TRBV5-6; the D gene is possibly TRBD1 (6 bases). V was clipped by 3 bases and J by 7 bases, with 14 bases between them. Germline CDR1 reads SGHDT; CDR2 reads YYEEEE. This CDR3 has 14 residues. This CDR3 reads CASSSGTFNQPQHF. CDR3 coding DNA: TGTGCCAGCAGCTCCGGGACATTCAACCAGCCCCAGCATTTT.

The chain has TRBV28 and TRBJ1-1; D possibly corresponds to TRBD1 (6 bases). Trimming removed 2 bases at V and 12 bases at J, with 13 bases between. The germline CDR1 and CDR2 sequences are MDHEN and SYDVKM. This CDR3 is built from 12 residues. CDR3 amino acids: CASSLRPGASFF. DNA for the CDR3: TGTGCCAGCAGTTTAAGGCCGGGGGCTTCTTTCTTT. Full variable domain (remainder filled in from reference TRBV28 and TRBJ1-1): DVKVTQSSRYLVKRTGEKVFLECVQDMDHENMFWYRQDPGLGLRLIYFSYDVKMKEKGDIPEGYSVSREKKERFSLILESASTNQTSMYLCASSLRPGASFFGQGTRLTVV.

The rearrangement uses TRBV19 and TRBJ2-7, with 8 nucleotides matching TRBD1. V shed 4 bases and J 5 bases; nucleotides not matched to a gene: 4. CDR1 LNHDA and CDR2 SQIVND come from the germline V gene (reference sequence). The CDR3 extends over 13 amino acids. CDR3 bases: TGTGCCAGTAGTAACTCACAGGGGGACGAGCAGTACTTC. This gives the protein CASSNSQGDEQYF. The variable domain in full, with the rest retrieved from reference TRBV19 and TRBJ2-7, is DGGITQSPKYLFRKEGQNVTLSCEQNLNHDAMYWYRQDPGQGLRLIYYSQIVNDFQKGDIAEGYSVSREKKESFPLTVTSAQKNPTAFYLCASSNSQGDEQYFGPGTRLTVT.

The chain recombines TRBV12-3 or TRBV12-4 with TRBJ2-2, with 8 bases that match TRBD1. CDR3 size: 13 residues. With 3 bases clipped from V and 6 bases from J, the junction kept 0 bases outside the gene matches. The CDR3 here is CASSLTGAGELFF. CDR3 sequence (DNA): TGTGCCAGCAGTTTGACAGGGGCCGGGGAGCTGTTTTTT.

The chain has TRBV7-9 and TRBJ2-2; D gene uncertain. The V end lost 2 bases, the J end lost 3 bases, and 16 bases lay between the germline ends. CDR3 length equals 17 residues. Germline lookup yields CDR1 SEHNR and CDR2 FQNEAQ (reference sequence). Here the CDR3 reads CASSLPPRGIYTGELFF. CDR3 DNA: TGTGCCAGCAGCTTACCCCCGCGTGGGATTTACACCGGGGAGCTGTTTTTT.

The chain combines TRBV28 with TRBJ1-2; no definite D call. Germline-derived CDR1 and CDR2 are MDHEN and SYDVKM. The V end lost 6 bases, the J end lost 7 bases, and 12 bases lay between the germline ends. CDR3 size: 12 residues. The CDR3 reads CASSALGRGYTF. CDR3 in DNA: TGTGCCAGCAGCGCCCTGGGCCGTGGCTACACCTTC.

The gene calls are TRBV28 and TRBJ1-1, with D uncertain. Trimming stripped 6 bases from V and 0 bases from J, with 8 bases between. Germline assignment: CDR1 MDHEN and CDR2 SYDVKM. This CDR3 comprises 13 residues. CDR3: CASSLPLNTEAFF. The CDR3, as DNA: TGTGCCAGCAGCCTTCCATTGAACACTGAAGCTTTCTTT. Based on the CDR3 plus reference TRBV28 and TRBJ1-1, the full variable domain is DVKVTQSSRYLVKRTGEKVFLECVQDMDHENMFWYRQDPGLGLRLIYFSYDVKMKEKGDIPEGYSVSREKKERFSLILESASTNQTSMYLCASSLPLNTEAFFGQGTRLTVV.

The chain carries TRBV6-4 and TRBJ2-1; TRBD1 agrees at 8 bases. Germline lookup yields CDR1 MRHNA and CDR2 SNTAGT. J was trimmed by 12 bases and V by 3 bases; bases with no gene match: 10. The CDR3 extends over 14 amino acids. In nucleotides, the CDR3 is TGTGCCAGCAGTGATTTCGCGAGGGACAGGCGGCAGTTCTTC. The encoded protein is CASSDFARDRRQFF.

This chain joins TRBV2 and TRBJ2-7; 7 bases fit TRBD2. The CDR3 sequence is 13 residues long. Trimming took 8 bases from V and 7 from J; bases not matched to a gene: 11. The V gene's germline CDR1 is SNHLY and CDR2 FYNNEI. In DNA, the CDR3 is TGTGCCAGCGGGGGGGAGGTCATGAGGGAGCAGTACTTC. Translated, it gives CASGGEVMREQYF.

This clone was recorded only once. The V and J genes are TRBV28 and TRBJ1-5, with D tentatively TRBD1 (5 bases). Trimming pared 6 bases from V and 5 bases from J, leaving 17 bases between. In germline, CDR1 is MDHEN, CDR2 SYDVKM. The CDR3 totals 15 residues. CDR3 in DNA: TGTGCCAGCAGCCACAAAGGTCGGGGACATCAGCCCCAGCATTTT. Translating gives CASSHKGRGHQPQHF.

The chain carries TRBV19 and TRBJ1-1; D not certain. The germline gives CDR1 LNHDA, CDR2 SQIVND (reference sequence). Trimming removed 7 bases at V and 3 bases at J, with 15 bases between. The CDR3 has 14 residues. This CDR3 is CASTPTGMYTEAFF. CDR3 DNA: TGTGCCAGTACCCCGACGGGAATGTACACTGAAGCTTTCTTT.